This T cell receptor (beta chain) was identified in a study of T cell responses to AZD1222 COVID-19 vaccine. For the study at large: Pooling was applied to second doses at about 4 or about 12 weeks.

The study's findings and limits: Just a handful of AZD1222 recipients were seropositive at baseline. There were mostly white British donors and more females than males, and clonal diversity was possibly underestimated.

As for this clone: Its antigen is unidentified.

Assay used: immunoSEQ multiplex PCR; TCRdb lists only in-frame clones, some missing. The data hold 140,000 to 150,000 clones, with 80% to 90% observed a single time. The CDR3 has 16 residues. The germline V gene has CDR1 LNHDA and CDR2 SQIVND (reference sequence). With V trimmed by 6 bases and J by 4 bases, 12 bases remained unmatched. The sequences come from peripheral blood, collected on day 0 of AZD1222 vaccination. This TCR came from an adult in good health. This chain joins TRBV19 and TRBJ1-2; 9 nucleotides line up with TRBD1. The CDR3 spells CASSGESQGALYGYTF. The CDR3 DNA sequence: TGTGCCAGTAGCGGGGAATCACAGGGGGCCCTCTATGGCTACACCTTC.